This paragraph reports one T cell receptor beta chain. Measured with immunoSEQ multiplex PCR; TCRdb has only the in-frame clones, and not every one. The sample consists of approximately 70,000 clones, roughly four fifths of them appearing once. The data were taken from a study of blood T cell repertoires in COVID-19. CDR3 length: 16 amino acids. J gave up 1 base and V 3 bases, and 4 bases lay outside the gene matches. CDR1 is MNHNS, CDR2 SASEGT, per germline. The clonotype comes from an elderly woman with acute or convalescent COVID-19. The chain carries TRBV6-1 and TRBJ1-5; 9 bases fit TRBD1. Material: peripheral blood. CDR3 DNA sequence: TGTGCCAGCAGTGACTACAGGGGGCCCAGCAATCAGCCCCAGCATTTT. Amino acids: CASSDYRGPSNQPQHF.